The rows below give T cell receptor beta chains drawn from one sample of a study of identifying expanded T cells in peripheral blood. Generated by immunoSEQ multiplex PCR, the TCRdb table keeps only in-frame clones and is missing some. The sample holds approximately 81,000 clones, roughly 84% seen once. The specimen was blood. Receptor source: a person aged 18 to 69 in good health. The CDR3 runs from the conserved cysteine through the conserved F or W. D genes are given only for firm matches. Clone size appears in some rows only: once, few, many, or a class for an expanded clone.

cdr3_length	d_call	v_call	clone_size	j_call	cdr3_aa	cdr3_nt
14	-	TRBV7-9	-	TRBJ1-1	CASSLGQQNTEAFF	TGTGCCAGCAGCTTAGGCCAGCAGAACACTGAAGCTTTCTTT
14	-	TRBV6-5	-	TRBJ1-5	CASSLDRTNQPQHF	TGTGCCAGCTCCCTAGACAGGACTAATCAGCCCCAGCATTTT
14	TRBD2	TRBV28	-	TRBJ2-3	CAILSGRGSDTQYF	TGTGCCATCCTTAGCGGGAGAGGTTCAGATACGCAGTATTTT
12	-	TRBV29-1	-	TRBJ1-2	CSVERGVDGYTF	TGCAGCGTTGAGAGGGGGGTAGATGGCTACACCTTC
13	-	TRBV27	-	TRBJ2-7	CASSFGVPYEQYF	TGTGCCAGCAGTTTTGGGGTCCCCTACGAGCAGTACTTC
13	-	TRBV25-1	-	TRBJ1-6	CASSDGIPSPLHF	TGTGCCAGCAGTGACGGGATCCCTTCACCCCTCCACTTT
15	TRBD2	TRBV9	-	TRBJ2-3	CASSVGLAGTDTQYF	TGTGCCAGCAGCGTAGGCCTAGCGGGCACAGATACGCAGTATTTT
13	-	TRBV5-1	-	TRBJ2-5	CASSLSNQETQYF	TGCGCCAGCAGCTTGTCGAATCAAGAGACCCAGTACTTC
14	-	TRBV28	-	TRBJ2-5	CASSPARGVETQYF	TGTGCCAGCAGCCCTGCTAGAGGGGTGGAGACCCAGTACTTC
19	TRBD1	TRBV28	-	TRBJ1-3	CASSSLTPNRGWWGNTIYF	TGTGCCAGCAGTTCACTTACCCCAAACAGGGGGTGGTGGGGAAACACCATATATTTT
15	-	TRBV6-4	few	TRBJ2-6	CASSDVGSGANVLTF	TGTGCCAGCAGTGACGTGGGTTCTGGGGCCAACGTCCTGACTTTC
14	TRBD1	TRBV29-1	-	TRBJ2-5	CSVEKGQGQETQYF	TGCAGCGTTGAAAAGGGACAGGGACAAGAGACCCAGTACTTC
14	TRBD1	TRBV6-1	once	TRBJ1-1	CASSGSTGYTEAFF	TGTGCCAGCAGTGGCTCGACAGGGTACACTGAAGCTTTCTTT
14	TRBD2	TRBV10-3	-	TRBJ2-7	CAISEGGRNMEQYF	TGTGCCATCAGTGAGGGCGGGAGGAACATGGAGCAGTACTTC
16	TRBD2	TRBV9	-	TRBJ2-5	CASSPRASGRGETQYF	TGTGCCAGCAGCCCCCGGGCCAGCGGGAGAGGGGAGACCCAGTACTTC
14	TRBD1	TRBV5-6	-	TRBJ1-4	CASSSRQGHEKLFF	TGTGCCAGCAGCTCACGACAGGGCCATGAAAAACTGTTTTTT
14	-	TRBV7-9	-	TRBJ1-5	CASSPANWDQPQHF	TGTGCCAGCAGCCCCGCCAACTGGGATCAGCCCCAGCATTTT
15	-	TRBV19	once	TRBJ1-5	CASSIQSYSNQPQHF	TGTGCCAGTAGTATCCAGAGCTATAGCAATCAGCCCCAGCATTTT
17	TRBD2	TRBV7-9	-	TRBJ2-7	CASSSGTGTKGHYEQYF	TGTGCCAGCAGCTCCGGGACCGGGACTAAAGGCCACTACGAGCAGTACTTC
13	-	TRBV28	-	TRBJ2-5	CASSMGPGETQYF	TGTGCCAGCAGTATGGGGCCGGGAGAGACCCAGTACTTC
15	TRBD1	TRBV6-5	-	TRBJ2-7	CASSTRDRANYEQYF	TGTGCCAGCAGTACTCGGGACAGGGCTAACTACGAGCAGTACTTC
14	TRBD1	TRBV7-3	few	TRBJ2-2	CASSLTDRAGELFF	TGTGCCAGCAGCTTAACCGACAGGGCCGGGGAGCTGTTTTTT
15	-	TRBV19	-	TRBJ2-1	CASSISDSSYNEQFF	TGTGCCAGTAGTATCTCGGATAGCTCCTACAATGAGCAGTTCTTC
16	TRBD2	TRBV15	-	TRBJ2-1	CATSRGAGEGYNEQFF	TGTGCCACCAGCAGAGGCGCGGGGGAAGGTTACAATGAGCAGTTCTTC
16	TRBD2	TRBV15	-	TRBJ2-1	CATSRGGTSGSDEQFF	TGTGCCACCAGCAGAGGGGGGACTAGCGGGAGTGATGAGCAGTTCTTC
18	TRBD2	TRBV19	-	TRBJ2-1	CASSIEGGLAGSYNEQFF	TGTGCCAGTAGTATAGAGGGCGGTCTAGCGGGGTCCTACAATGAGCAGTTCTTC
14	TRBD1	TRBV29-1	-	TRBJ1-1	CSVGEGQMNTEAFF	TGCAGCGTTGGAGAGGGACAGATGAACACTGAAGCTTTCTTT
14	-	TRBV30	-	TRBJ2-7	CAWGTGTAPYEQYF	TGTGCCTGGGGAACCGGGACCGCCCCCTACGAGCAGTACTTC
12	-	TRBV27	few	TRBJ2-7	CASSLRGGEQYF	TGTGCCAGCAGTTTACGGGGAGGTGAGCAGTACTTC
14	TRBD1	TRBV5-1	many	TRBJ1-3	CASSLRDRGQAEYF	TGCGCCAGCAGCCTCCGGGACAGGGGGCAAGCAGAGTATTTT
14	-	TRBV5-6	once	TRBJ2-1	CASSLLEWGNEQFF	TGTGCCAGCAGCCTCCTGGAGTGGGGGAATGAGCAGTTCTTC
15	-	TRBV30	-	TRBJ2-1	CAWSVRGNSYNEQFF	TGTGCCTGGAGTGTACGAGGGAACTCCTACAATGAGCAGTTCTTC
13	-	TRBV9	-	TRBJ2-3	CASSVGGPDTQYF	TGTGCCAGCAGCGTAGGGGGGCCAGATACGCAGTATTTT
16	TRBD2	TRBV13	-	TRBJ2-1	CASSLVFGEGYNEQFF	TGTGCCAGCAGCTTAGTATTCGGGGAGGGCTACAATGAGCAGTTCTTC
16	TRBD1	TRBV10-3	-	TRBJ1-5	CAISDGTGGYNQPQHF	TGTGCCATCAGTGATGGAACAGGGGGCTATAATCAGCCCCAGCATTTT
13	-	TRBV5-5	-	TRBJ2-5	CASSFSSQETQYF	TGTGCCAGCAGCTTCTCAAGCCAAGAGACCCAGTACTTC
14	-	TRBV7-2	once	TRBJ2-3	CASSLGFSTDTQYF	TGTGCCAGCAGCTTAGGCTTTAGCACAGATACGCAGTATTTT
11	-	TRBV27	once	TRBJ2-5	CASRSSGTQYF	TGTGCCAGCCGTTCCAGTGGGACCCAGTACTTC
17	TRBD1	TRBV4-3	-	TRBJ1-5	CASSQEVGTGGNQPQHF	TGCGCCAGCAGCCAAGAGGTAGGGACAGGGGGAAATCAGCCCCAGCATTTT
11	-	TRBV20-1	-	TRBJ2-3	CSAWRTDTQYF	TGCAGTGCTTGGCGGACAGATACGCAGTATTTT
16	TRBD2	TRBV7-6	many	TRBJ2-2	CASSLGGGINTGELFF	TGTGCCAGCAGCTTAGGCGGGGGGATCAACACCGGGGAGCTGTTTTTT
14	TRBD1	TRBV30	once	TRBJ1-2	CAWIRDRWNYGYTF	TGTGCCTGGATCAGGGACAGATGGAACTATGGCTACACCTTC
16	TRBD2	TRBV5-4	-	TRBJ2-3	CASSLRSGSGTDTQYF	TGTGCCAGCAGCTTGAGGAGCGGGAGCGGAACAGATACGCAGTATTTT
13	-	TRBV21-1	-	TRBJ2-7	CASSNIKAYEQYF	TGTGCCAGCAGCAATATAAAAGCGTACGAGCAGTACTTC
14	-	TRBV10-3	-	TRBJ1-5	CAIAQGLSNQPQHF	TGTGCCATCGCACAGGGCCTAAGCAATCAGCCCCAGCATTTT
13	-	TRBV7-6	-	TRBJ1-1	CASAPPWGTEAFF	TGTGCCAGCGCCCCCCCGTGGGGCACTGAAGCTTTCTTT
13	-	TRBV29-1	-	TRBJ1-1	CSVDFMAGSSAFF	TGCAGCGTTGATTTTATGGCAGGGAGCTCAGCTTTCTTT
15	TRBD1	TRBV4-1	once	TRBJ2-7	CASSQVQGPAYEQYF	TGCGCCAGCAGCCAAGTACAGGGGCCAGCCTACGAGCAGTACTTC
17	TRBD2	TRBV5-1	-	TRBJ2-2	CASSSPSGRANTGELFF	TGCGCCAGCAGCAGTCCTAGCGGGAGGGCCAACACCGGGGAGCTGTTTTTT
15	TRBD1	TRBV19	-	TRBJ2-7	CASSPATGRYYEQYF	TGTGCCAGTAGTCCAGCGACAGGGCGGTACTACGAGCAGTACTTC
14	-	TRBV6-5	-	TRBJ1-2	CASSWQGTDYGYTF	TGTGCCAGCAGTTGGCAGGGGACGGACTATGGCTACACCTTC
16	TRBD2	TRBV7-9	-	TRBJ2-3	CASSPGLVEAGDTQYF	TGTGCCAGCAGCCCCGGACTAGTCGAGGCCGGAGATACGCAGTATTTT
14	TRBD2	TRBV5-4	-	TRBJ2-7	CASSLSGSSYEQYF	TGTGCCAGCAGCTTAAGCGGGAGCTCCTACGAGCAGTACTTC